This T cell receptor beta chain is from a study of blood T cells in healthy people across ages. PCR was performed a second time for about 7 to 11 cycles using a sample-barcoded 5' primer and a J-beta primer mix. There were at least 3 million CDR3-containing paired-end reads obtained from each sample. One entry per CDR3 protein results from TCRdb running MiXCR on the 5' RACE reads. The sample carries 1.5 million to 2 million distinct CDR3 sequences, around half recorded once. This CDR3 spans 13 amino acids. The V segment lost 4 bases and the J segment 3 bases; nucleotides outside the gene matches: 2. CDR1 is MNHEY, CDR2 SVGEGT, per germline. This clonotype was detected ten times or more.

Sequencing was performed on blood. This receptor was taken from a woman in her thirties or forties in good health. The chain employs TRBV6-2 or TRBV6-3 and TRBJ1-1; 7 bases map to TRBD1. CDR3 nucleotide sequence: TGTGCCAGCAGTTCTCAGGGGGACACTGAAGCTTTCTTT. This codes for CASSSQGDTEAFF.